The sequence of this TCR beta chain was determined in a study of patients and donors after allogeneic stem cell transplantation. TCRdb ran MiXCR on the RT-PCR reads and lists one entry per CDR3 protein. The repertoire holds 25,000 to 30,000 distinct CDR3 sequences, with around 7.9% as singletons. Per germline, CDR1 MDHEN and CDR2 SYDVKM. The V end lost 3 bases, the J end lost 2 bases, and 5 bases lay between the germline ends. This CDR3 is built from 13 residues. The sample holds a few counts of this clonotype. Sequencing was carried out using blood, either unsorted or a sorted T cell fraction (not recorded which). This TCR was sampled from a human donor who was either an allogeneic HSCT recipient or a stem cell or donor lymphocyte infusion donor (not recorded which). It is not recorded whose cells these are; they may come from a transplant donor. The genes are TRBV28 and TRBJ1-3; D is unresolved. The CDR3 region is CASSLPAGNTIYF. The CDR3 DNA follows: TGTGCCAGCAGTTTGCCGGCTGGAAACACCATATATTTT.